These 20 T cell receptor beta chains were all obtained from the same sample, sequenced in a study of CD8+ T cells in alopecia areata. Following RNA extraction, reverse transcription yielded cDNA that acted as the sequencing template. The protocol was immunoSEQ multiplex PCR, while the TCRdb copy is restricted to in-frame clones and leaves out a portion. This table has around 200,000 clones, over 60% appearing once. The treatment denotes: oral pan-JAK inhibitor, 5-10 mg twice daily. Specimen: CD4+ T cells sorted from blood, collected at week 4, from a patient treated with tofacitinib. All receptors come from a human donor with alopecia areata.

This clone was counted only a few times. Other nucleotide sequences in the sample specify the same CDR3. The gene calls are TRBV5-1 and TRBJ1-5; 8 positions match TRBD1. This CDR3 is 15 amino acids long. With 4 bases clipped from V and 1 base from J, the junction kept 4 bases outside the gene matches. CDR1 is SGHRS, CDR2 YFSETQ, per germline. CDR3 coding DNA: TGCGCCAGCAGCAGTGGGACAGGCAGCAATCAGCCCCAGCATTTT. Amino acid sequence: CASSSGTGSNQPQHF.

The sample holds a few counts of this clone. The chain combines TRBV4-1 with TRBJ2-5, with 7 bases fitting TRBD1. The trim removed 4 bases at V and 2 bases at J, leaving 4 bases unmatched. This CDR3 comprises 14 residues. Germline assignment: CDR1 MGHRA and CDR2 YSYEKL. The CDR3 here is CASSPGQQQETQYF. The DNA for the CDR3 is TGCGCCAGCAGCCCGGGACAGCAACAAGAGACCCAGTACTTC.

The J gene is TRBJ1-2, the V gene TRBV6-5, with a possible D match to TRBD1 (6 bases). Per the germline V gene, CDR1 is MNHEY and CDR2 is SVGAGI. This CDR3 contains 14 residues. V shed 2 bases and J shed 4 bases, with 11 bases lying between them. In DNA form, the CDR3 reads TGTGCCAGCAGTTACCAACAGGGTGGCTATGGCTACACCTTC. Translation gives CASSYQQGGYGYTF.

V and J are TRBV7-2 and TRBJ1-2; D not resolved. Germline CDR1 reads SGHTA; CDR2 reads FQGNSA. Trimming took off 1 base at V and 2 bases at J, with 5 bases between the two ends. CDR3 size: 13 residues. CDR3 sequence reads: CASSLGGNYGYTF. CDR3 coding DNA: TGTGCCAGCAGCTTAGGAGGGAACTATGGCTACACCTTC.

V and J are TRBV5-6 and TRBJ1-1; a possible D gene is TRBD1 (5 bases). The CDR3 is made up of 15 amino acids. Trimming cost V 1 base and J 4 bases, with 14 bases left between them. Germline V gene lookup returns CDR1 SGHDT and CDR2 YYEEEE. CDR3 region: CASSLPGPSSTEAFF. The CDR3 DNA reads as TGTGCCAGCAGCTTGCCGGGGCCTTCCAGCACTGAAGCTTTCTTT.

The rearrangement links TRBV14 to TRBJ1-2; 9 positions match TRBD1. This CDR3 has 15 amino acids. After removal of 4 bases from V and 2 bases from J, the junction contained 5 bases not matched to a gene. Germline V gene data show CDR1 as SGHDN and CDR2 as FVKESK. The CDR3, as DNA: TGTGCCAGCAGCCTACCCGGGACAGGGAACTATGGCTACACCTTC. Encoded protein: CASSLPGTGNYGYTF. The full variable domain, its missing parts supplied by reference TRBV14 and TRBJ1-2, is EAGVTQFPSHSVIEKGQTVTLRCDPISGHDNLYWYRRVMGKEIKFLLHFVKESKQDESGMPNNRFLAERTGGTYSTLKVQPAELEDSGVYFCASSLPGTGNYGYTFGSGTRLTVV.

The rearrangement joins TRBV23-1 to TRBJ1-2; tentative D call: TRBD1 (6 bases). TRBV23-1 is designated an ORF whose function remains uncertain. The CDR3 runs 14 residues. V lost 3 bases to trimming and J lost 7 bases, with 15 bases between them. The CDR3 is CASSHSGGAAGYTF. The CDR3 nucleotides are TGCGCCAGCAGTCACTCGGGGGGCGCGGCTGGCTACACCTTC.

The gene calls are TRBV7-9 and TRBJ1-4; D unresolved. The length of the CDR3 is 12 residues. Germline CDR1 and CDR2: SEHNR and FQNEAQ (reference sequence). V lost 2 bases to trimming and J lost 7 bases, with 5 bases between them. The CDR3, as DNA: TGTGCCAGCAGCTTAATAGTTGAAAAACTGTTTTTT. Encoded protein: CASSLIVEKLFF.

V gene TRBV5-1 combines with J gene TRBJ2-5; tentatively, D is TRBD1 (6 bases). Trimming shortened V by 5 bases and J by 2 bases, and 19 bases separated the two germline ends. This CDR3 comprises 16 residues. Germline-derived CDR1 and CDR2 are SGHRS and YFSETQ. Here the CDR3 reads CASSYGSTGLQETQYF. DNA of the CDR3: TGCGCCAGCAGTTACGGGTCGACAGGCCTTCAAGAGACCCAGTACTTC.

The genes are TRBV29-1 and TRBJ2-1, with D perhaps being TRBD1 or TRBD2 (6 bases each). The CDR3 is 12 residues long. CDR1 SQVTM and CDR2 ANQGSEA come from the germline V gene. The V gene lost 5 bases and the J gene lost 4 bases, with 9 bases spanning the gap. The CDR3 DNA follows: TGCAGCGTTCGGGGGCGATACAATGAGCAGTTCTTC. As protein: CSVRGRYNEQFF.

This clone was recorded a few times. Other DNA sequences in the same sample also yield this CDR3. DNA for the CDR3: TGCAGCGTGCGACAGGGGGCATACGAGCAGTACTTC. Translating gives CSVRQGAYEQYF. V gene TRBV29-1 combines with J gene TRBJ2-7; TRBD1 matches 10 bases. The V segment lost 6 bases and the J segment 4 bases; nucleotides outside the gene matches: 3. The CDR3 totals 12 residues. The germline CDR1 and CDR2 sequences are SQVTM and ANQGSEA.

The V and J genes are TRBV4-2 and TRBJ2-5; 10 positions agree with TRBD2. J lost 5 bases, V lost 1 base, and 4 bases had no gene match. Looked up from germline, CDR1 is LGHNA and CDR2 is YNFKEQ. This CDR3 is 15 amino acids long. The chain's CDR3 is CASSQGTSGGETQYF. The CDR3 DNA sequence: TGTGCCAGCAGCCAAGGGACTAGCGGTGGTGAGACCCAGTACTTC.

The rearrangement links TRBV19 to TRBJ1-2; 7 positions match TRBD1. This CDR3 has 12 residues. J was trimmed by 7 bases and V by 9 bases; bases with no gene match: 8. The germline gives CDR1 LNHDA, CDR2 SQIVND (reference sequence). CDR3 amino acids: CASNRGWSGYTF. Written as DNA, the CDR3 is TGTGCCAGCAACAGGGGTTGGTCTGGCTACACCTTC.

V is TRBV27 and J is TRBJ1-5, with D hard to call. The CDR3 totals 15 residues. From germline, CDR1 is MNHEY and CDR2 SMNVEV (reference sequence). Trimming removed 7 bases at V and 1 base at J, with 14 bases between. The CDR3 DNA reads TGTGCCAGCATCCAAGGATGGGGAAGCAATCAGCCCCAGCATTTT. Translation: CASIQGWGSNQPQHF.

The V and J genes are TRBV2 and TRBJ2-5, with 8 bases fitting TRBD1. V trimming: 6 bases; J trimming: 4 bases; junction bases outside the gene matches: 10. The CDR3 sequence is 15 residues long. Germline CDR1 SNHLY, CDR2 FYNNEI. The CDR3 DNA reads TGTGCCAGCAGACCAACCGGACAGGGAGGAGAGACCCAGTACTTC. This sequence encodes CASRPTGQGGETQYF.

In this sample, this clone turned up a few times. V and J are TRBV29-1 and TRBJ2-7; tentative D call: TRBD2 (7 bases). This CDR3 contains 12 residues. The germline CDR1 and CDR2 sequences are SQVTM and ANQGSEA. The V and J ends lost 1 base and 5 bases respectively, with 9 bases between them. The chain's CDR3 is CSVEVGGDEQYF. As DNA, the CDR3 is TGCAGCGTTGAAGTAGGGGGGGACGAGCAGTACTTC.

Only a few counts were recorded for this clone. The chain is built from TRBV7-2 and TRBJ1-2, with TRBD1 as a possible D gene (5 bases). The V and J ends lost 1 base and 7 bases respectively, with 13 bases between them. The CDR3 runs 14 residues. Germline assignment: CDR1 SGHTA and CDR2 FQGNSA. CDR3 nucleotides: TGTGCCAGCAGCTTAGACGGGGGGAGTCGTGGCTACACCTTC. Translated: CASSLDGGSRGYTF.

Comment on this clone: Other DNA sequences from this sample encode an identical CDR3 as well. V gene TRBV7-9 combines with J gene TRBJ1-5, with D possibly being TRBD1 (6 bases). Germline lookup yields CDR1 SEHNR and CDR2 FQNEAQ (reference sequence). CDR3 length equals 15 residues. Trimming cost V 4 bases and J 6 bases, with 16 bases left between them. The CDR3 nucleotides are TGTGCCAGCAGCTCAGTCACAGGGTTTGGTCAGCCCCAGCATTTT. It translates to CASSSVTGFGQPQHF.

The rearrangement links TRBV2 to TRBJ2-7; 9 bases are a match to TRBD1. Germline CDR1 is SNHLY and CDR2 is FYNNEI. The J segment lost 4 bases and the V segment lost 6 bases, leaving 4 bases of the junction unmatched. The CDR3 length is 13 residues. DNA for the CDR3: TGTGCCAGCAGCGGACAGGGGAAGTACGAGCAGTACTTC. Amino acid sequence: CASSGQGKYEQYF.

The V and J genes are TRBV9 and TRBJ2-1; a weak D match, TRBD2 (5 bases). Germline V gives CDR1 SGDLS, CDR2 YYNGEE. The CDR3 consists of 13 residues. Trimming stripped 3 bases from V and 7 bases from J, with 11 bases between. CDR3 sequence: CASSGRNGNEQFF. The CDR3 DNA reads TGTGCCAGCAGCGGGAGGAATGGTAATGAGCAGTTCTTC.